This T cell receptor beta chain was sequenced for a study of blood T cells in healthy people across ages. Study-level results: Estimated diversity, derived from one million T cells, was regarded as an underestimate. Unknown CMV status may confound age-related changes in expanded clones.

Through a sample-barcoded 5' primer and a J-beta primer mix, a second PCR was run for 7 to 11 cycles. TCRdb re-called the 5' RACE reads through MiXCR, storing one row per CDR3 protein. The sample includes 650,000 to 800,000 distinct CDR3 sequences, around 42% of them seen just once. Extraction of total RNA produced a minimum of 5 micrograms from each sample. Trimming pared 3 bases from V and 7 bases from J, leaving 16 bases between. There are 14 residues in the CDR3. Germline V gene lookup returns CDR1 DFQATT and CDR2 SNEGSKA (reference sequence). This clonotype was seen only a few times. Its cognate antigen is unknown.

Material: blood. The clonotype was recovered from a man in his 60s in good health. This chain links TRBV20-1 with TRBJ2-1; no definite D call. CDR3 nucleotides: TGCAGTGCTAGTACGGCTGGTATCAGAAATGAGCAGTTCTTC. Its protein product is CSASTAGIRNEQFF.